A single sample is the source of the 26 T cell receptor beta chains below, sequenced in a study of cytomegalovirus exposure and HLA in healthy donors (dated by TCRdb to the late 2010s). To prepare the library, the immunoSEQ multiplex PCR assay was applied. For the multiplex PCR, a mixture combining 60 forward primers for TCR Vbeta segments and 13 reverse primers for TCR Jbeta segments was used. Held by TCRdb, this immuneACCESS table contains in-frame sequences only and omits some clones. Under half of the omission traces to an unresolved V gene where checked; the cause of the rest is unknown. This sample has around 150,000 clones in its table, and roughly four fifths of those were observed once. The top ten hold 3.5% to 5% of the sample. Sequenced sample: PBMCs. The receptors shown here come from a man aged 50-59 years in good health and CMV-seropositive.

The CDR3 bases are TGTGCCAGCAGCCCTCAGGGGAACGCGAACACCGGGGAGCTGTTTTTT. This translates into CASSPQGNANTGELFF. The genes are TRBV21-1 and TRBJ2-2; no DNA check was done on the table's D call, TRBD1. TRBV21-1 is classified as a pseudogene. The CDR3 is made up of 16 amino acids.

The J gene is TRBJ2-5, the V gene TRBV6-5, with 8 nucleotides matching TRBD2. Germline V gives CDR1 MNHEY, CDR2 SVGAGI. With V trimmed by 6 bases and J by 3 bases, 6 bases remained unmatched. This CDR3 spans 14 amino acids. The chain's CDR3 is CASSPTGGEETQYF. In DNA, the CDR3 is TGTGCCAGCAGCCCCACCGGGGGGGAAGAGACCCAGTACTTC.

The V and J genes are TRBV6-6 and TRBJ1-2, with TRBD1 as a possible D gene (5 bases). CDR3 size: 15 residues. V lost 0 bases to trimming and J lost 3 bases, with 11 bases between them. Germline values: CDR1 MNHNY, CDR2 SVGAGI (reference sequence). This CDR3 is CASSYSEGQYYGYTF. The CDR3 DNA follows: TGTGCCAGCAGTTACTCGGAGGGGCAGTACTATGGCTACACCTTC.

This chain connects TRBV7-9 to TRBJ2-2, with D unclear. Trimming shortened V by 1 base and J by 7 bases, and 4 bases separated the two germline ends. The germline CDR1 and CDR2 sequences are SEHNR and FQNEAQ (reference sequence). The CDR3 sequence is 12 residues long. The CDR3 loop reads CASSLDFGELFF. CDR3 sequence (DNA): TGTGCCAGCAGCTTAGACTTCGGGGAGCTGTTTTTT.

The chain links TRBV4-2 to TRBJ2-3; D uncertain. V dropped 0 bases and J dropped 1 base, with 8 bases sitting between them. This CDR3 has 15 residues. Germline V lookup: CDR1 LGHNA, CDR2 YNFKEQ. In DNA, the CDR3 is TGTGCCAGCAGCCAAGAAGTTCGCGGCACAGATACGCAGTATTTT. It is translated as CASSQEVRGTDTQYF.

This clone appeared once. CDR3 residues: CASSQSRPGRGTDTQYF. The CDR3 DNA sequence: TGCGCCAGCAGCCAATCGCGACCCGGGAGAGGCACAGATACGCAGTATTTT. The chain combines TRBV4-1 with TRBJ2-3; TRBD2 is a possible D gene (6 bases). The CDR3 covers 17 residues. V was cut by 2 bases and J by 1 base, with 16 bases left in between. Germline V gene data show CDR1 as MGHRA and CDR2 as YSYEKL.

The chain has TRBV7-9 and TRBJ2-5; maybe TRBD2 (5 bases). The CDR3 runs 15 residues. V lost 1 base to trimming and J lost 2 bases, with 11 bases between them. CDR1 and CDR2 (germline): SEHNR, FQNEAQ (reference sequence). CDR3 amino acids: CASSLEAGSQETQYF. The CDR3 region has the DNA TGTGCCAGCAGCTTAGAGGCTGGGAGTCAAGAGACCCAGTACTTC.

The chain couples TRBV27 to TRBJ2-7; 7 bases agree with TRBD1. The CDR3 consists of 13 residues. V was pared by 6 bases and J by 5 bases, with 7 bases of the junction left unmatched. Germline V lookup: CDR1 MNHEY, CDR2 SMNVEV (reference sequence). This chain's CDR3 is CASSPRGGHEQYF. DNA for the CDR3: TGTGCCAGCAGCCCCAGAGGGGGCCACGAGCAGTACTTC.

The chain has TRBV28 and TRBJ1-2; perhaps TRBD1 as D (6 bases). The germline V gene has CDR1 MDHEN and CDR2 SYDVKM. V was trimmed by 1 base and J by 4 bases, leaving 10 bases between them. CDR3 size: 14 residues. CDR3: CASSLFRGSYGYTF. CDR3 DNA: TGTGCCAGCAGTTTATTCAGGGGCAGCTATGGCTACACCTTC.

J is TRBJ2-2 and V is TRBV30, with D unclear. The ends were cut back, 4 bases at V and 1 base at J, with 7 bases in the middle. Germline V gene lookup returns CDR1 GTSNPN and CDR2 SVGIG (reference sequence). There are 13 residues in the CDR3. The CDR3 loop reads CAWNRQNTGELFF. CDR3 DNA: TGTGCCTGGAATCGACAGAACACCGGGGAGCTGTTTTTT.

This chain joins TRBV6-5 and TRBJ2-7; D remains ambiguous. Germline CDR1 is MNHEY and CDR2 is SVGAGI. V was shortened by 0 bases and J by 3 bases, with 9 bases between the two germline ends. The CDR3 is 14 amino acids. The DNA for the CDR3 is TGTGCCAGCAGTTACTCTTATGGCAACTACGAGCAGTACTTC. Protein sequence: CASSYSYGNYEQYF.

CDR3: CASSLAGQGYTDTQYF. The CDR3 DNA reads TGCGCCAGCAGCTTGGCCGGGCAGGGCTACACAGATACGCAGTATTTT. This chain uses TRBV5-1 with TRBJ2-3; D possibly corresponds to TRBD1 (5 bases). The V gene lost 0 bases and the J gene lost 2 bases, with 13 bases spanning the gap. This CDR3 is 16 amino acids long. CDR1 SGHRS and CDR2 YFSETQ come from the germline V gene.

The V gene is TRBV27, the J gene TRBJ2-5; D possibly corresponds to TRBD1 (5 bases). The DNA end is more similar to TRBJ2-7, so the J call may be wrong. The CDR3 has 14 amino acids. From germline, CDR1 is MNHEY and CDR2 SMNVEV (reference sequence). The CDR3 nucleotides are TGTGCCAGCAGTTTCGGCAGGGTCTCCTACGAGCAGTACTTC. It is translated as CASSFGRVSYEQYF.

V usage is TRBV7-2 and J usage is TRBJ2-7, with D possibly being TRBD2 (5 bases). V lost 5 bases, J lost 3 bases, and 17 bases lay in between. CDR3 size: 15 residues. Looked up from germline, CDR1 is SGHTA and CDR2 is FQGNSA. In DNA, the CDR3 is TGTGCCAGCAGCACATCATCGGGTAGCGTCTACGAGCAGTACTTC. Translation: CASSTSSGSVYEQYF.

The rearrangement joins TRBV9 to TRBJ1-4, with 12 bases fitting TRBD1. Trimming cost V 3 bases and J 4 bases; bases outside gene matches: 7. CDR3 size: 17 residues. The V gene's germline CDR1 is SGDLS and CDR2 YYNGEE. The CDR3 region has the DNA TGTGCCAGCAGCGATGCCGGGACAGGGGGCGATAATGAAAAACTGTTTTTT. Translated: CASSDAGTGGDNEKLFF.

This clone came up a few times. The chain employs TRBV5-1 and TRBJ1-6; TRBD1 matches at 9 bases. V dropped 4 bases and J dropped 9; count of bases not matched to a gene: 5. The CDR3 has 14 residues. Looked up from germline, CDR1 is SGHRS and CDR2 is YFSETQ. The CDR3 sequence: CASSAGQGSSPLHF. DNA for the CDR3: TGCGCCAGCAGCGCGGGACAGGGTAGTTCACCCCTCCACTTT. Filled out from reference TRBV5-1 and TRBJ1-6, the complete variable domain reads KAGVTQTPRYLIKTRGQQVTLSCSPISGHRSVSWYQQTPGQGLQFLFEYFSETQRNKGNFPGRFSGRQFSNSRSEMNVSTLELGDSALYLCASSAGQGSSPLHFGNGTRLTVT.

In DNA form, the CDR3 reads TGTGCCAGCAGCTTTGGGGGCCGGTACAATGAGCAGTTCTTC. Amino acids: CASSFGGRYNEQFF. This chain links TRBV7-8 with TRBJ2-1; D is perhaps TRBD1 (6 bases). Germline CDR1 reads SGHVS; CDR2 reads FQNEAQ. The CDR3 is made up of 14 amino acids. Trimming took off 3 bases at V and 4 bases at J, with 10 bases between the two ends.

This chain's CDR3 is CASSRGPFTF. CDR3 coding DNA: TGTGCCAGCAGCCGCGGTCCGTTCACCTTC. This chain connects TRBV6-1 to TRBJ1-2; D is ambiguous. Trimming shortened V by 6 bases and J by 13 bases, and 12 bases separated the two germline ends. The CDR3 length is 10 residues. Germline CDR1 MNHNS, CDR2 SASEGT.

This clone has only one observation. The gene calls are TRBV21-1 and TRBJ1-5; the table's D call, TRBD1, has no DNA check behind it. TRBV21-1 is a recognized pseudogene. The CDR3 runs to 18 residues. The CDR3 here is CASSKEDGHQYSNQPQHF. The CDR3 DNA sequence: TGTGCCAGCAGCAAAGAGGACGGACACCAGTATAGCAATCAGCCCCAGCATTTT.

J is TRBJ2-7 and V is TRBV7-9, with TRBD2 identical over 13 bases. This CDR3 has 17 residues. J gave up 2 bases and V 5 bases, and 9 bases lay outside the gene matches. Germline values: CDR1 SEHNR, CDR2 FQNEAQ (reference sequence). As DNA, the CDR3 is TGTGCCAGCAGCGAGACTAGCGGGAGGTCCTGGACCTACGAGCAGTACTTC. Its protein product is CASSETSGRSWTYEQYF.

The rearrangement links TRBV6-5 to TRBJ2-4; D perhaps matches TRBD1 (6 bases). From germline, CDR1 is MNHEY and CDR2 SVGAGI. V was cut by 0 bases and J by 7 bases, with 13 bases left in between. The CDR3 loop spans 15 amino acids. The CDR3 reads CASSYSSGAGNIQYF. In DNA, the CDR3 is TGTGCCAGCAGTTACTCGTCAGGGGCTGGGAACATTCAGTACTTC.

In regard to this clone: This same CDR3 is encoded by further DNA sequences in the sample. V gene TRBV27 combines with J gene TRBJ1-5; D possibly corresponds to TRBD1 (5 bases). Deletions cut 3 bases from V and 0 bases from J, with 6 bases between. The V gene's germline CDR1 is MNHEY and CDR2 SMNVEV (reference sequence). This CDR3 is built from 14 residues. The CDR3 here is CASSFGGSNQPQHF. As DNA, the CDR3 is TGTGCCAGCAGTTTCGGGGGTAGCAATCAGCCCCAGCATTTT.

This chain joins TRBV18 and TRBJ2-3; a weak D match, TRBD2 (7 bases). V was cut by 1 base and J by 3 bases, with 11 bases left in between. The CDR3 extends over 15 amino acids. Germline CDR1 reads KGHSH; CDR2 reads LQKENI. The CDR3 DNA reads as TGTGCCAGCTCACCACGGGAGGGGGTGACAGATACGCAGTATTTT. Translated: CASSPREGVTDTQYF. Full variable domain (remainder filled in from reference TRBV18 and TRBJ2-3): NAGVMQNPRHLVRRRGQEARLRCSPMKGHSHVYWYRQLPEEGLKFMVYLQKENIIDESGMPKERFSAEFPKEGPSILRIQQVVRGDSAAYFCASSPREGVTDTQYFGPGTRLTVL.

The rearrangement joins TRBV6-1 to TRBJ1-5; TRBD1 matches at 8 bases. The ends lost 2 bases at V and 2 bases at J; junction bases unmatched: 5. Looked up from germline, CDR1 is MNHNS and CDR2 is SASEGT. The CDR3 sequence is 16 residues long. The CDR3 DNA reads TGTGCCAGCAGTGAACAGGGGGCAATGGGCAATCAGCCCCAGCATTTT. This encodes CASSEQGAMGNQPQHF.

On this clone: One end of the junction is discordant with germline, which a read error may explain. The CDR3 nucleotides are TGTGCCAGTAGCTTGGGAGAGACCAGCAATCAGCCCCAGCATTTT. It encodes CASSLGETSNQPQHF. V usage is TRBV7-9 and J usage is TRBJ1-5; no reliable D call. The germline V gene has CDR1 SEHNR and CDR2 FQNEAQ (reference sequence). The CDR3 covers 15 residues.

The chain is built from TRBV19 and TRBJ1-5; TRBD1 agrees at 8 bases. Germline V CDR1 and CDR2: LNHDA, SQIVND (reference sequence). The CDR3 consists of 14 residues. The J segment lost 7 bases and the V segment lost 5 bases, leaving 7 bases of the junction unmatched. The CDR3 here is CASSWTGKGQPQHF. CDR3 in DNA: TGTGCCAGTAGTTGGACAGGGAAGGGACAGCCCCAGCATTTT.